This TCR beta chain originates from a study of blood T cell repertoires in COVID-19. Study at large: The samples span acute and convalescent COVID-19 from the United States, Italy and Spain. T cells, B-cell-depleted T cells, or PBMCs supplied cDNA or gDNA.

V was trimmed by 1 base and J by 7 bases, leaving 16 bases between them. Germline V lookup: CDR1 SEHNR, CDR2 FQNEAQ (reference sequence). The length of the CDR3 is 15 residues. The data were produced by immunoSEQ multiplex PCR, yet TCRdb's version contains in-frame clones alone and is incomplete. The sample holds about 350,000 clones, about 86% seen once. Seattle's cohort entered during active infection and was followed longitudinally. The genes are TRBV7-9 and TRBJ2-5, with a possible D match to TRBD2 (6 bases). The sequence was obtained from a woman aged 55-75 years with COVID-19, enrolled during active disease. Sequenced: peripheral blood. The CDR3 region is CASSLDMGGTGTQYF. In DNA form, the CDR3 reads TGTGCCAGCAGCTTAGACATGGGGGGAACCGGGACCCAGTACTTC.